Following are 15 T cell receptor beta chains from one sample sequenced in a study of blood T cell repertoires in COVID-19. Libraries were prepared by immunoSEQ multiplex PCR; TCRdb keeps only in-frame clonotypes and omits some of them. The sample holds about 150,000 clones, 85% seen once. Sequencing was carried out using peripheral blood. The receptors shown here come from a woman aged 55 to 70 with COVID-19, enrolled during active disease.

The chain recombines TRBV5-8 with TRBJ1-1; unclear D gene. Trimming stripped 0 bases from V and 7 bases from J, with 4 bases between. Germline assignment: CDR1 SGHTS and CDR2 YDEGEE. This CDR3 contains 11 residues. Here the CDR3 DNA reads TGTGCCAGCAGCTTGGTTTATGAAGCTTTCTTT. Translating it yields CASSLVYEAFF. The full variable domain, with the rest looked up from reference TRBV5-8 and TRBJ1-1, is EAGVTQSPTHLIKTRGQQATLRCSPISGHTSVYWYQQALGLGLQFLLWYDEGEERNRGNFPPRFSGRQFPNYSSELNVNALELEDSALYLCASSLVYEAFFGQGTRLTVV.

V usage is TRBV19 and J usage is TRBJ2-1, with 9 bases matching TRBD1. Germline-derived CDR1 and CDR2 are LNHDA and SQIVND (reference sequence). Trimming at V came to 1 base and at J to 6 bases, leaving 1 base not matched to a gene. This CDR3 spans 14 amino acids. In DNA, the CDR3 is TGTGCCAGTAGTATAGGACAGGGGGTCAATGAGCAGTTCTTC. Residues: CASSIGQGVNEQFF.

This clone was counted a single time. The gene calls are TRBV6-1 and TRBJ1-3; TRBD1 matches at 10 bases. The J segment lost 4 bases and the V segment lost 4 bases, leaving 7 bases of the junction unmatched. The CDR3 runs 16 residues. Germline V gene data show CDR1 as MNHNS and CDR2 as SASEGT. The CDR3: CASSVGQGTYGNTIYF. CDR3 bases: TGTGCCAGCAGTGTGGGACAGGGGACTTACGGAAACACCATATATTTT.

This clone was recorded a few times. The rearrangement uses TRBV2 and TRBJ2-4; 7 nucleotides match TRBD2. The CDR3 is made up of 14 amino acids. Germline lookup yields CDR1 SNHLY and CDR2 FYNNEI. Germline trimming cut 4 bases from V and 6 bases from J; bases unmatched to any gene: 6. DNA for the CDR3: TGTGCCAGCAGTGGGGGGGGAAATTTAAACATTCAGTACTTC. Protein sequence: CASSGGGNLNIQYF.

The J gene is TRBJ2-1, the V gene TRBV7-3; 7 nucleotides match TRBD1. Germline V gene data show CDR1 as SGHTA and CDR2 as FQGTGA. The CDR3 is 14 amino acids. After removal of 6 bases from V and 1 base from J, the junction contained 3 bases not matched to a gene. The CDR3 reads CASRLQGSYNEQFF. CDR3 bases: TGTGCCAGCAGATTACAGGGGTCCTACAATGAGCAGTTCTTC.

This CDR3 is CASSIGFGWAEAFF. The CDR3 nucleotides are TGTGCCAGTAGTATCGGGTTCGGCTGGGCTGAAGCTTTCTTT. The V gene is TRBV19, the J gene TRBJ1-1; D is ambiguous. V shed 3 bases and J shed 6 bases, with 14 bases lying between them. CDR3 size: 14 residues. CDR1 is LNHDA, CDR2 SQIVND, per germline (reference sequence).

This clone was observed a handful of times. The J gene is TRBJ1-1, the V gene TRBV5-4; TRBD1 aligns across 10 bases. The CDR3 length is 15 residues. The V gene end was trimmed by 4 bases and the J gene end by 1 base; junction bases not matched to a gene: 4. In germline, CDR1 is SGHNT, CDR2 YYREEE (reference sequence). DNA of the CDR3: TGTGCCAGCAGCCCAGGGACAGGGGCGAACACTGAAGCTTTCTTT. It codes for CASSPGTGANTEAFF.

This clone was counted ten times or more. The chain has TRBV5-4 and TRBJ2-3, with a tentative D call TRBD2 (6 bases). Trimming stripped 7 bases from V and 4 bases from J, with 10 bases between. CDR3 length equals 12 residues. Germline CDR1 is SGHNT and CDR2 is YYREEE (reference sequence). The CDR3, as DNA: TGTGCCAGCGCCGGGGGATCAGATACGCAGTATTTT. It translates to CASAGGSDTQYF.

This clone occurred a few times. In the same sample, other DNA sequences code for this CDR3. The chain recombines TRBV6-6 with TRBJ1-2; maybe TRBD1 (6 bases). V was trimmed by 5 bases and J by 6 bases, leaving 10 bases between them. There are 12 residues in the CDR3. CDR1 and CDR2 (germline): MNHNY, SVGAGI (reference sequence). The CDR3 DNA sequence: TGTGCCAGCAGTCTACAGGGTGATGGCTACACCTTC. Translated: CASSLQGDGYTF.

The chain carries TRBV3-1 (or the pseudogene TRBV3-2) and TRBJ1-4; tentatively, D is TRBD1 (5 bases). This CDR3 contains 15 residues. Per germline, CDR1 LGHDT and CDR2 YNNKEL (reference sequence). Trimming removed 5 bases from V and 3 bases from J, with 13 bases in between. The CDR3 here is CASSSGGSANEKLFF. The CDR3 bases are TGTGCCAGCAGCTCCGGGGGTTCCGCTAATGAAAAACTGTTTTTT.

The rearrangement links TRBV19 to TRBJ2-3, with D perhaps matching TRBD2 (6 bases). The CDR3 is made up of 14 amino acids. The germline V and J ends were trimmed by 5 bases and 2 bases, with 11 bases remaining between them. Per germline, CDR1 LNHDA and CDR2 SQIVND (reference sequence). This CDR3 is CASSGDFFTDTQYF. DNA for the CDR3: TGTGCCAGTAGTGGGGACTTCTTCACAGATACGCAGTATTTT.

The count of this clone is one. The CDR3 sequence: CATSDIGDSSQHF. The CDR3 DNA reads as TGTGCCACCAGTGATATAGGGGACAGTTCCCAGCATTTT. V is TRBV24-1 and J is TRBJ1-5; 7 positions agree with TRBD1. Trimming took 3 bases from V and 11 from J; bases not matched to a gene: 6. This CDR3 region has 13 residues. CDR1 KGHDR and CDR2 SFDVKD come from the germline V gene.

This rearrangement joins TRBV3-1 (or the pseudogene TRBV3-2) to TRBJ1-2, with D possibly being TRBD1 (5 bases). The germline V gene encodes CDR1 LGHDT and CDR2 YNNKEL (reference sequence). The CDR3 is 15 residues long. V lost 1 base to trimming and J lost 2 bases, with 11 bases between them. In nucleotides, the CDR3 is TGTGCCAGCAGCCAAGTTGTATCAGGGAACTATGGCTACACCTTC. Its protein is CASSQVVSGNYGYTF.

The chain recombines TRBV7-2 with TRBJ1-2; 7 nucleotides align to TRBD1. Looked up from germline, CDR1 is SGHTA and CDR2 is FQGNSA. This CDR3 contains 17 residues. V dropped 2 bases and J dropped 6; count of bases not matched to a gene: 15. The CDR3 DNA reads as TGTGCCAGCAGCTTATCAATTACCGACAGGGCGGTTAATGGCTACACCTTC. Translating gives CASSLSITDRAVNGYTF.

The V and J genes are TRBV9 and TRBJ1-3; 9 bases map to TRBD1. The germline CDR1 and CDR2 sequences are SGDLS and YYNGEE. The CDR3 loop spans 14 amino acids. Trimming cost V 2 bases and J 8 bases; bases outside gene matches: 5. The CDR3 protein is CASSVGQGIHTIYF. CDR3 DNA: TGTGCCAGCAGCGTGGGACAGGGCATTCACACCATATATTTT. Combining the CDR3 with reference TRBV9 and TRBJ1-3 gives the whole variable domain DSGVTQTPKHLITATGQRVTLRCSPRSGDLSVYWYQQSLDQGLQFLIQYYNGEERAKGNILERFSAQQFPDLHSELNLSSLELGDSALYFCASSVGQGIHTIYFGEGSWLTVV.